Listed here is a single TCR beta chain. Antigen unknown. The sample is drawn from a study of graft-versus-host responses after intestinal transplantation. Study information: Multivisceral, liver-intestinal, or isolated intestinal grafts went to recipients. Uniformly, recipients were administered anti-thymocyte globulin induction with subsequent tacrolimus and steroids for 3 to 4 years. Points from the study as a whole: Marrow from the recipient contained GvH clones, some of which had appeared first in ileum or blood.

Generated by immunoSEQ multiplex PCR, the TCRdb table keeps only in-frame clones and is missing some. The sample includes more than 70,000 clones, 85% to 90% of them seen just once. The CDR3 consists of 15 residues. J lost 4 bases, V lost 0 bases, and 6 bases had no gene match. Germline CDR1 reads SGDLS; CDR2 reads YYNGEE. This chain links TRBV9 with TRBJ2-7, with 8 bases that match TRBD1. The sample here was unstimulated CD4+ T cells sorted from spleen or lymph node cells, taken before intestinal transplant. The source of this sequence is a human donor who received an intestinal transplant. This CDR3 is CASSVGGTGPYEQYF. In nucleotides, the CDR3 is TGTGCCAGCAGCGTAGGCGGGACAGGACCTTACGAGCAGTACTTC.